The table lists the clone carrying this T cell receptor beta chain with a few counts. The sample belongs to a study of blood T cell repertoires in COVID-19. Study summary: Material from acute and convalescent COVID-19 was sourced from the United States, Italy and Spain. The cDNA or gDNA used as material had been derived from T cells, B-cell-depleted T cells, or PBMCs.

CDR1 MNHEY and CDR2 SVGAGI come from the germline V gene. CDR3 length: 16 residues. Trimming stripped 2 bases from V and 3 bases from J, with 14 bases between. As originally analysed: Estimated nucleated cell counts came from reference gene primer amplification. Sequencing used immunoSEQ multiplex PCR; TCRdb keeps in-frame clones, though not all of them. The V and J calls and clone size were taken over from that table, and D and trimming were inferred from the DNA. The data hold roughly 200,000 clones, with roughly 81% observed a single time. This sequence joins TRBV6-5 and TRBJ1-3; D is undetermined. The sequenced sample consisted of peripheral blood. This receptor was obtained from a woman aged 80 or older with acute or convalescent COVID-19. The CDR3 here is CASSYRFSGYGNTIYF. CDR3 DNA: TGTGCCAGCAGTTACAGGTTCTCCGGGTATGGAAACACCATATATTTT.